Listed below are T cell receptor beta chains from one sample, sequenced in a study of blood T cells in healthy people across ages. One entry per CDR3 protein, called by TCRdb with MiXCR from the 5' RACE reads. The sample records 1.5 million to 1.9 million distinct CDR3 sequences, approximately 42% being singletons. Input material: blood. These receptors originate from a woman under 30 in good health. The CDR3 runs from the conserved cysteine through the conserved F or W. A D gene is named only where the DNA matches it firmly. Clone size is not always given. Where it is, it says once, few, many or a class for expanded clones.

v_call: TRBV6-2/TRBV6-3
d_call: .
clone_size: few
j_call: TRBJ2-1
cdr3_nt: TGTGCCAGCAGTTACAAAGGGGAATACAGGACACGAAGGAAAGAGCAGTTCTTC
cdr3_aa: CASSYKGEYRTRRKEQFF

v_call: TRBV20-1
d_call: .
clone_size: .
j_call: TRBJ2-3
cdr3_nt: TGCAGTGCTAGAATTCCGGGGAGCACAGGTTCGCAGTATTTT
cdr3_aa: CSARIPGSTGSQYF

v_call: TRBV28
d_call: .
clone_size: few
j_call: TRBJ1-5
cdr3_nt: TGTGCCAGCAGTTCCCCGAATAGCAATCAGCCCCAGCATTTT
cdr3_aa: CASSSPNSNQPQHF

v_call: TRBV7-6
d_call: .
clone_size: .
j_call: TRBJ2-7
cdr3_nt: TGTGCCAGCAGCCTTACCCCTACGGTCCAGAGCTCCTACGAGCAGTACTTC
cdr3_aa: CASSLTPTVQSSYEQYF

v_call: TRBV6-2/TRBV6-3
d_call: .
clone_size: few
j_call: TRBJ1-2
cdr3_nt: TGTGCCAGCAGTTACATCGCGGCACGCGCAGGCGTTGGCTACACCTTC
cdr3_aa: CASSYIAARAGVGYTF

v_call: TRBV29-1
d_call: .
clone_size: many
j_call: TRBJ1-2
cdr3_nt: TGCAGCGTCAGAACAGGAATTCATCACTATGGCTACACCTTC
cdr3_aa: CSVRTGIHHYGYTF

v_call: TRBV3-1
d_call: .
clone_size: few
j_call: TRBJ2-2
cdr3_nt: TGTGCCAGCAGCGAACAGGGAGGCACCGGGGAGCTGTTTTTT
cdr3_aa: CASSEQGGTGELFF

v_call: TRBV7-2
d_call: .
clone_size: .
j_call: TRBJ2-5
cdr3_nt: TGTGCCAGCAGCTCCCCCACCGCCTTAAACCAAGAGACCCAGTACTTC
cdr3_aa: CASSSPTALNQETQYF

v_call: TRBV4-3
d_call: .
clone_size: .
j_call: TRBJ2-7
cdr3_nt: TGCGCCAGCAGCCAAGATCGCACAGGGTTATACGAGCAGTACTTC
cdr3_aa: CASSQDRTGLYEQYF

v_call: TRBV7-8
d_call: .
clone_size: .
j_call: TRBJ1-4
cdr3_nt: TGTGCCAGCAGCCTGAGACAGCGCGCCTCTACTAATGAAAAACTGTTTTTT
cdr3_aa: CASSLRQRASTNEKLFF

v_call: TRBV5-5
d_call: .
clone_size: .
j_call: TRBJ2-7
cdr3_nt: TGTGCCAGCATCGAAATGAGGGGATCTTACGAGCAGTACTTC
cdr3_aa: CASIEMRGSYEQYF

v_call: TRBV7-9
d_call: .
clone_size: .
j_call: TRBJ1-4
cdr3_nt: TGTGCCAGCAGCTTAGCGGACGGTGCAACTAATGAAAAACTGTTTTTT
cdr3_aa: CASSLADGATNEKLFF

v_call: TRBV14
d_call: TRBD1
clone_size: .
j_call: TRBJ1-6
cdr3_nt: TGTGCCAGCAGCCAAGATTGGGACAGAAGCTCCTATAATTCACCCCTCCACTTT
cdr3_aa: CASSQDWDRSSYNSPLHF

v_call: TRBV20-1
d_call: .
clone_size: .
j_call: TRBJ1-2
cdr3_nt: TGCAGTCTTAGGGCCGGGCAGGGTGTGTATGGCTACACCTTC
cdr3_aa: CSLRAGQGVYGYTF

v_call: TRBV29-1
d_call: .
clone_size: .
j_call: TRBJ2-7
cdr3_nt: TGCAGCGTTCGTCTGAAGGTCCTAGGCTACGAGCAGTACTTC
cdr3_aa: CSVRLKVLGYEQYF

v_call: TRBV4-1
d_call: .
clone_size: few
j_call: TRBJ2-3
cdr3_nt: TGCGCCAGCAGCCCCAGACAGTACACAGATACGCAGTATTTT
cdr3_aa: CASSPRQYTDTQYF

v_call: TRBV7-2
d_call: TRBD2
clone_size: many
j_call: TRBJ2-5
cdr3_nt: TGTGCCAGCAGCTTAGCGCCAACTAGCGTCGTACAAGAGACCCAGTACTTC
cdr3_aa: CASSLAPTSVVQETQYF

v_call: TRBV30
d_call: .
clone_size: .
j_call: TRBJ1-2
cdr3_nt: TGTGCCTGGAGTGTAGGAGGTGGAGATGGCTACACCTTC
cdr3_aa: CAWSVGGGDGYTF

v_call: TRBV6-2/TRBV6-3
d_call: .
clone_size: few
j_call: TRBJ2-1
cdr3_nt: TGTGCCAGCAGTTACGGGAGGACTCTCTACAATGAGCAGTTCTTC
cdr3_aa: CASSYGRTLYNEQFF

v_call: TRBV13
d_call: TRBD1
clone_size: few
j_call: TRBJ1-6
cdr3_nt: TGTGCCAGCAGCTTAAACAGGGGTTCACCCCTCCACTTT
cdr3_aa: CASSLNRGSPLHF

v_call: TRBV25-1
d_call: .
clone_size: few
j_call: TRBJ2-5
cdr3_nt: TGTGCCAGCAGTGAATTTGGCAGCTCGGAGGAGACCCAGTACTTC
cdr3_aa: CASSEFGSSEETQYF

v_call: TRBV12-3/TRBV12-4
d_call: TRBD2
clone_size: .
j_call: TRBJ2-5
cdr3_nt: TGTGCCAGCAGTTTAATAGCGGGAGTGGTTGAGCAGTACTTC
cdr3_aa: CASSLIAGVVEQYF